The entry below describes one T cell receptor beta chain. Its antigen remains unknown. The trim removed 7 bases at V and 6 bases at J, leaving 20 bases unmatched. The CDR3 is made up of 19 amino acids. Per the germline V gene, CDR1 is SGHVS and CDR2 is FQNEAQ. An even split of each subset's genomic DNA across several immunoSEQ plates was performed. Data came from immunoSEQ multiplex PCR; TCRdb stores just in-frame clones and leaves some out. The repertoire has 650,000 to 800,000 clones, just over 90% of them found once; the top ten carry 24%. These data originate in a study of shared clonotypes between healthy human individuals. Findings of the study overall: Clonotype sharing among donors was thought likely to change with sequencing depth.

Naive-designated CD8 cells lacked CD45RO, were positively enriched for CCR7, and omitted terminally differentiated effector memory CD45RA+ cells. The genes are TRBV7-8 and TRBJ1-4, with 10 bases lining up with TRBD1. Sequenced input: naive CD8+ T cells sorted from blood. This sequence originates from a man aged 30 to 39 in good health. The CDR3 loop reads CASTRRRRRGTGEDEKLFF. In nucleotides, the CDR3 is TGTGCCAGCACCCGTCGGCGACGCCGAGGGACAGGGGAAGATGAAAAACTGTTTTTT.